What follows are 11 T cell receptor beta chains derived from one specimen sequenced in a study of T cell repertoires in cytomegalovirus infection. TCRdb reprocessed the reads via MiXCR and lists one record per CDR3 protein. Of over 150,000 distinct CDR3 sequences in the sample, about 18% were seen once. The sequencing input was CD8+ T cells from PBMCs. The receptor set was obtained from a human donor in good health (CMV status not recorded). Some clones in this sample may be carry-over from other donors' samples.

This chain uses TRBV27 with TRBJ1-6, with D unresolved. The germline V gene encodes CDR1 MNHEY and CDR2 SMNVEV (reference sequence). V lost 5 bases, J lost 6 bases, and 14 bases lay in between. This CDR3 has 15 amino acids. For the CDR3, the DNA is TGTGCCAGCAGTCTGGGCCGGGTCGGTAATTCACCCCTCCACTTT. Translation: CASSLGRVGNSPLHF.

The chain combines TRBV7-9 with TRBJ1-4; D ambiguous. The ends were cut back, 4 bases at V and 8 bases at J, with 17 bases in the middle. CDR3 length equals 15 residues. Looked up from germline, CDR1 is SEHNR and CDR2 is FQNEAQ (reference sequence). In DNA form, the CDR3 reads TGTGCCAGCAGCTCGTCGCTTAGACTGGACGAAAAACTGTTTTTT. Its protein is CASSSSLRLDEKLFF.

CDR3 region: CAIRGETKNIQYF. CDR3 DNA: TGTGCCATCAGGGGCGAGACAAAAAACATTCAGTACTTC. V is TRBV10-3 and J is TRBJ2-4; D ambiguous. With 6 bases removed from V and 4 bases from J, the gap between germline ends came to 10 bases. Germline V gives CDR1 ENHRY, CDR2 SYGVKD. The CDR3 spans 13 residues.

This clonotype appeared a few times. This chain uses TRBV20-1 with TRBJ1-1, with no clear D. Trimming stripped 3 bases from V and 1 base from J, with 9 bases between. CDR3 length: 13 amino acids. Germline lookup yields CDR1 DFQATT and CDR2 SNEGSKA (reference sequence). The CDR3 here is CSASAGGNTEAFF. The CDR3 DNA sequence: TGCAGTGCTAGTGCAGGAGGGAACACTGAAGCTTTCTTT.

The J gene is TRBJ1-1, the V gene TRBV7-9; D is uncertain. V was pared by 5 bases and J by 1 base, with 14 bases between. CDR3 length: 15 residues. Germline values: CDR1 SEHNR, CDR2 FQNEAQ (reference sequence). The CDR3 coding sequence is TGTGCCAGCAGCCTCCAGGACGGAGCGAACACTGAAGCTTTCTTT. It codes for CASSLQDGANTEAFF.

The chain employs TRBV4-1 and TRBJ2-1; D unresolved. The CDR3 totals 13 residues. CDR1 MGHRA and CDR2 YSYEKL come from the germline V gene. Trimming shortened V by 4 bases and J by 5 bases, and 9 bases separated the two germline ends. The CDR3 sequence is CASSLPSHNEQFF. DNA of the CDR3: TGCGCCAGCAGCCTACCTTCCCACAATGAGCAGTTCTTC.

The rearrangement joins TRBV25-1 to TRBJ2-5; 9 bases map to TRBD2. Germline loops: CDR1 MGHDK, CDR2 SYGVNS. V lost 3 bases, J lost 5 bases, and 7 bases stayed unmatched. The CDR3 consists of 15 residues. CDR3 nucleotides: TGTGCCAGCAGTGACCCGAGCGGGGGGCTGGAGACCCAGTACTTC. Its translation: CASSDPSGGLETQYF.

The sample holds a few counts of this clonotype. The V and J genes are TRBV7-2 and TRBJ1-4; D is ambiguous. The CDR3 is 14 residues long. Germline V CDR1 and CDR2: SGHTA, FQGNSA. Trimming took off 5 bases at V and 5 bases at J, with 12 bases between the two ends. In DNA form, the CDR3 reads TGTGCCAGCAGCCACGGGTTTCAGAATGAAAAACTGTTTTTT. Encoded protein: CASSHGFQNEKLFF.

The CDR3 DNA reads as TGTGCCAGTTTCGGACGAGAGGAGGGCTACACCTTC. This encodes CASFGREEGYTF. The chain links TRBV11-2 to TRBJ1-2; D is undetermined. CDR3 length: 12 residues. V was pared by 9 bases and J by 8 bases, with 16 bases between. CDR1 is SGHAT, CDR2 FQNNGV, per germline.

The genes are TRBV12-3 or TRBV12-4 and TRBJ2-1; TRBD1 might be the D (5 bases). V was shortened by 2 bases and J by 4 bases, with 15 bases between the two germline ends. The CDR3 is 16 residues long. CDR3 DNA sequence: TGTGCCAGCAGTTTACGGCTGGGGCCTCCTTACAATGAGCAGTTCTTC. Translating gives CASSLRLGPPYNEQFF.

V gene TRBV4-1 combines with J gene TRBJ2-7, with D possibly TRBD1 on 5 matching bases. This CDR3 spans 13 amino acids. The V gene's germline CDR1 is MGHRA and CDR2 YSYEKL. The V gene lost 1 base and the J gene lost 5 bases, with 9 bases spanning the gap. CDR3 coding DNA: TGCGCCAGCAGCCAAGCGTCAGGGAACGAGCAGTACTTC. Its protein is CASSQASGNEQYF.